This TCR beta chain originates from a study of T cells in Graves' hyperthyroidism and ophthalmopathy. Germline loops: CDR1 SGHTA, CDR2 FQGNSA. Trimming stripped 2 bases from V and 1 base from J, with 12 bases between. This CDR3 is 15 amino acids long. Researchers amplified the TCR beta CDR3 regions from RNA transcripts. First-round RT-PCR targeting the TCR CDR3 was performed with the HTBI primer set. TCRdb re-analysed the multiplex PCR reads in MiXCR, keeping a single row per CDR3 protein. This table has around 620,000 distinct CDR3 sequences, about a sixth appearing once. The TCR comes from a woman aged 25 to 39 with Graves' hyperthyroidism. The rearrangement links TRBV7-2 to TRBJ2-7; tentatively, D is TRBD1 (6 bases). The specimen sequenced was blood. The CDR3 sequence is CASSLRQGPSYEQYF. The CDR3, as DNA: TGTGCCAGCAGCTTAAGGCAGGGGCCGTCCTACGAGCAGTACTTC.